The sequence of this T cell receptor (beta chain) was determined in a study of preoperative IRX-2 immunotherapy in early breast cancer (dated by TCRdb to the late 2010s). The library was prepared using the immunoSEQ multiplex PCR assay. Sourced from immuneACCESS, this table was stored by TCRdb with only in-frame sequences that have V and J called. A share of the clones is absent; for the studies checked, an unresolved V gene accounts for under half, and the remainder has no known explanation. Across this sample there are roughly 42,000 clones, with about 72% seen only once. About 1.2% of the sample is in the top ten clones. Looking up the germline V gene (reference sequence) yields CDR1 GTSNPN and CDR2 SVGIG. V is clipped by 4 bases and J by 1 base, and the sequence between their germline boundaries is 13 bases long. The CDR3, cysteine through phenylalanine, is 14 amino acids long. Solely the CDR3 DNA is kept, with 42 bases framed from the first base.

The sample's treatment or condition label, in plain terms: preoperative locoregional IRX-2 cytokine immunotherapy. The samples were obtained from a phase Ib study in which preoperative, locoregional IRX-2 cytokine immunotherapy intended to prime immune responses was tested. Before surgery, IRX-2 was given to the donors, who were patients with early-stage breast cancer. This clone showed up just once. There is no known antigen for this receptor. Per-base qualities were not stored, and no clone one base away is much larger. The chain is assembled from TRBV30 and TRBJ1-1; the best D guess is TRBD1, with 6 bases matching. The sequence derives from a human donor with breast cancer. Sequencing was performed on tumor tissue, taken after IRX-2 immunotherapy. Here is the DNA: TGTGCCTGGACCCGGGACAACCAGAACACTGAAGCTTTCTTT. Translation gives CAWTRDNQNTEAFF.